The clone carrying this T cell receptor beta chain has at least ten counts. The data stem from a study of CD8 T cells in ankylosing spondylitis. Between the trimmed V and J ends, which lost 5 bases and 0 bases, there was a span of 14 bases. The CDR3 runs 15 residues. CDR1 is SGHVS and CDR2 is FNYEAQ in the germline V gene. TCRdb redid the calling of the 5' RACE reads with MiXCR, one entry per CDR3 protein. This table holds about 240,000 distinct CDR3 sequences, less than 10% found once. Sequenced input: blood, either unsorted or a sorted T cell fraction (not recorded which). The sequence came from a male donor with ankylosing spondylitis or in good health (not recorded which). The rearrangement links TRBV7-6 to TRBJ2-7, with a tentative D call TRBD1 (5 bases). The DNA for the CDR3 is TGTGCCAGCAGCACCCCCCTCGACAGCTCCTACGAGCAGTACTTC. This encodes CASSTPLDSSYEQYF.